This paragraph covers one T cell receptor beta chain sequence. Antigen: not known. Treatment meaning: oral pan-JAK inhibitor, 5-10 mg twice daily. Researchers took lesional scalp punch biopsies and peripheral blood from people who were alopecia areata patients. The sample is drawn from a study of CD8+ T cells in alopecia areata. Study-wide background: Treated patients swallowed 5 to 10 mg of oral tofacitinib twice daily.

General study results and limits: Researchers report lesional scalp, most notably alopecia totalis/universalis, outstripped normal scalp in clonality.

Following RNA extraction, reverse transcription yielded cDNA that acted as the sequencing template. Repertoires were generated with immunoSEQ multiplex PCR, while TCRdb's copy carries only in-frame clones and drops some. The sample shows approximately 280,000 clones, about 62% of them seen only once. The sequence was obtained from a human donor with alopecia areata. The sequencing used CD4+ T cells sorted from blood, collected at week 24, from a patient treated with tofacitinib.

CDR3 residues: CASILGQALAKNIQYF. In DNA, the CDR3 is TGTGCCAGCATCCTAGGACAGGCTCTAGCCAAAAACATTCAGTACTTC. V gene TRBV2 combines with J gene TRBJ2-4; 7 positions agree with TRBD1. Germline trimming cut 7 bases from V and 0 bases from J; bases unmatched to any gene: 9. From germline, CDR1 is SNHLY and CDR2 FYNNEI. CDR3 length equals 16 residues.